The 26 T cell receptor beta chains below were found in one sample sequenced in a study of cytomegalovirus exposure and HLA in healthy donors. The PCR used 60 Vbeta and 13 Jbeta primers. TCRdb keeps only in-frame clones here, not all; method: immunoSEQ multiplex PCR. Of almost 200,000 clones in the sample, roughly four fifths are singletons; the top ten hold roughly 2%. The sample was PBMCs. The receptors originated from a man aged 30 to 45 in good health and CMV-seronegative.

The rearrangement joins TRBV10-2 to TRBJ2-1; 9 nucleotides line up with TRBD2. V shed 4 bases and J 7 bases; nucleotides not matched to a gene: 5. CDR1 and CDR2 (germline): WSHSY, SAAADI. The CDR3 contains 14 residues. The CDR3 coding sequence is TGCGCCAGCAGTGTCGTAGCGGGGGCGAATGAGCAGTTCTTC. It specifies CASSVVAGANEQFF.

Turning to this clone: Other nucleotide sequences from this sample produce the same CDR3. The J gene is TRBJ2-7, the V gene TRBV5-6; weak D call: TRBD1 (6 bases). CDR3 size: 15 residues. V was shortened by 6 bases and J by 2 bases, with 18 bases between the two germline ends. Germline V gene lookup returns CDR1 SGHDT and CDR2 YYEEEE. CDR3 sequence (DNA): TGTGCCAGCACCTTACGTGGGGGCAAAACCTACGAGCAGTACTTC. As protein: CASTLRGGKTYEQYF.

The J gene is TRBJ1-2, the V gene TRBV29-1; 8 nucleotides agree with TRBD1. The V gene end was trimmed by 7 bases and the J gene end by 3 bases; junction bases not matched to a gene: 7. Germline V lookup: CDR1 SQVTM, CDR2 ANQGSEA. This CDR3 comprises 13 residues. DNA of the CDR3: TGCAGCGGGACGGACAGGGAGGACTATGGCTACACCTTC. It specifies CSGTDREDYGYTF.

This rearrangement joins TRBV10-1 to TRBJ2-1, with a possible D match to TRBD2 (6 bases). Trimming cost V 6 bases and J 2 bases, with 8 bases left between them. The CDR3 length is 13 residues. CDR1 WNHNN and CDR2 SYGVQD come from the germline V gene (reference sequence). CDR3 bases: TGCGCCAGCAGCGGGACTCCCTACAATGAGCAGTTCTTC. Protein product: CASSGTPYNEQFF.

The CDR3 here is CASSSGLAEETQYF. CDR3 in DNA: TGCGCCAGCAGCTCGGGACTAGCCGAAGAGACCCAGTACTTC. The rearrangement links TRBV5-1 to TRBJ2-5; 9 positions agree with TRBD2. Per the germline V gene, CDR1 is SGHRS and CDR2 is YFSETQ. Trimming took 3 bases from V and 3 from J; bases not matched to a gene: 3. The CDR3 is 14 residues long.

The chain links TRBV28 to TRBJ2-7; D not certain. The V gene's germline CDR1 is MDHEN and CDR2 SYDVKM. V was clipped by 3 bases and J by 0 bases, with 9 bases between them. This CDR3 region has 14 residues. CDR3 nucleotides: TGTGCCAGCAGTTTTCGCCAGGTCTCCTACGAGCAGTACTTC. Amino acids: CASSFRQVSYEQYF. Complete variable domain (other parts from reference TRBV28 and TRBJ2-7): DVKVTQSSRYLVKRTGEKVFLECVQDMDHENMFWYRQDPGLGLRLIYFSYDVKMKEKGDIPEGYSVSREKKERFSLILESASTNQTSMYLCASSFRQVSYEQYFGPGTRLTVT.

Here the CDR3 DNA reads TGTGCCAGCAACCCTAGCGGGGGACAAGAGACCCAGTACTTC. Amino acids: CASNPSGGQETQYF. The chain employs TRBV28 and TRBJ2-5; 10 nucleotides agree with TRBD2. Germline V lookup: CDR1 MDHEN, CDR2 SYDVKM. The junction had 4 bases not matched to a gene; V was cut back by 7 bases and J by 2 bases. The CDR3 has 14 residues.

The table lists this clone with a few counts. The rearrangement joins TRBV27 to TRBJ2-1; no clear D gene. V was trimmed by 3 bases and J by 6 bases, leaving 12 bases between them. Germline CDR1 reads MNHEY; CDR2 reads SMNVEV (reference sequence). This CDR3 comprises 14 residues. CDR3 protein: CASSFTPVVNEQFF. The CDR3 nucleotides are TGTGCCAGCAGTTTTACCCCAGTCGTCAATGAGCAGTTCTTC.

V and J are TRBV5-1 and TRBJ2-1; D not certain. The CDR3 runs to 14 residues. CDR1 and CDR2 from the germline V gene are SGHRS and YFSETQ. Trimming cost V 6 bases and J 0 bases, with 10 bases left between them. The CDR3 coding sequence is TGCGCCAGCACAGAGGTCAGCTCCTACAATGAGCAGTTCTTC. It specifies CASTEVSSYNEQFF. The full variable domain, in which reference TRBV5-1 and TRBJ2-1 provide the parts outside the CDR3, is KAGVTQTPRYLIKTRGQQVTLSCSPISGHRSVSWYQQTPGQGLQFLFEYFSETQRNKGNFPGRFSGRQFSNSRSEMNVSTLELGDSALYLCASTEVSSYNEQFFGPGTRLTVL.

The chain carries TRBV4-1 and TRBJ2-1, with a weak D call TRBD2 (6 bases). V was cut by 0 bases and J by 0 bases, with 9 bases left in between. Germline V gene lookup returns CDR1 MGHRA and CDR2 YSYEKL. This CDR3 region has 16 residues. In DNA, the CDR3 is TGCGCCAGCAGCCAAGATCTGGACTACTCCTACAATGAGCAGTTCTTC. Translated, it gives CASSQDLDYSYNEQFF.

CDR3 coding DNA: TGTGCCAGCAGCATGACTAGCGGGACCTACGAGCAGTACTTC. It translates to CASSMTSGTYEQYF. This sequence joins TRBV7-9 and TRBJ2-7; TRBD2 aligns across 11 bases. This CDR3 region has 14 residues. V lost 5 bases to trimming and J lost 2 bases; unmatched junction nucleotides: 2. Looked up from germline, CDR1 is SEHNR and CDR2 is FQNEAQ (reference sequence).

The J gene is TRBJ1-5, the V gene TRBV19, with unresolved D. Trimming shortened V by 4 bases and J by 2 bases, and 18 bases separated the two germline ends. CDR1 and CDR2 from the germline V gene are LNHDA and SQIVND (reference sequence). The CDR3 is 17 amino acids. CDR3 nucleotides: TGTGCCAGTAGTAGAGGAGGCTCTTGGGTCGGCAATCAGCCCCAGCATTTT. It specifies CASSRGGSWVGNQPQHF.

The rearrangement joins TRBV25-1 to TRBJ2-1, with TRBD2 matching 10 bases. Germline V gene data show CDR1 as MGHDK and CDR2 as SYGVNS. V dropped 8 bases and J dropped 7; count of bases not matched to a gene: 8. This CDR3 region has 14 residues. The CDR3, as DNA: TGTGCCAGCGTTCGGGGTAGCGGGAGGAATGAGCAGTTCTTC. This encodes CASVRGSGRNEQFF.

This rearrangement joins TRBV28 to TRBJ2-7; maybe TRBD1 (6 bases). This CDR3 region has 17 residues. From germline, CDR1 is MDHEN and CDR2 SYDVKM. The ends were cut back, 4 bases at V and 3 bases at J, with 22 bases in the middle. CDR3 bases: TGTGCCAGCAGTTCCATAGACGGGACACGAAGCTTCTACGAGCAGTACTTC. Its protein product is CASSSIDGTRSFYEQYF.

The genes are TRBV18 and TRBJ2-4; TRBD1 matches at 12 bases. V lost 4 bases to trimming and J lost 7 bases; unmatched junction nucleotides: 8. The CDR3 is made up of 16 amino acids. Germline V gene sequence: CDR1 KGHSH, CDR2 LQKENI. The CDR3 region has the DNA TGTGCCAGCTCACATGGGACAGGGGGCTTGATGAACATTCAGTACTTC. This encodes CASSHGTGGLMNIQYF.

This sequence joins TRBV7-2 and TRBJ1-2; D is ambiguous. Trimming left V 5 bases short and J 6 bases short, with 16 bases between. The CDR3 totals 14 residues. Germline V gene lookup returns CDR1 SGHTA and CDR2 FQGNSA. CDR3 sequence (DNA): TGTGCCAGCAGCCCCCGTCGCAGTGCGGATGGCTACACCTTC. Its translation is CASSPRRSADGYTF.

This clone came up once. The chain carries TRBV4-1 and TRBJ2-3; TRBD2 aligns across 8 bases. V lost 0 bases and J lost 3; bases outside the gene matches: 8. Germline values: CDR1 MGHRA, CDR2 YSYEKL. The CDR3 has 17 residues. The CDR3 is CASSQDSVAGWTDTQYF. CDR3 DNA sequence: TGCGCCAGCAGCCAAGATTCGGTAGCGGGGTGGACAGATACGCAGTATTTT.

The J gene is TRBJ2-5, the V gene TRBV27, with 12 bases identical to TRBD2. Germline V gives CDR1 MNHEY, CDR2 SMNVEV (reference sequence). The J segment lost 5 bases and the V segment lost 5 bases, leaving 9 bases of the junction unmatched. The CDR3 contains 16 residues. CDR3 coding DNA: TGTGCCAGCAGTCAGCGGACTAGCGGGATAATTGAGACCCAGTACTTC. Translation: CASSQRTSGIIETQYF.

This chain joins TRBV2 and TRBJ2-3, with D hard to call. Germline CDR1 SNHLY, CDR2 FYNNEI. The CDR3 covers 14 residues. Trimming removed 3 bases at V and 3 bases at J, with 10 bases between. The CDR3 nucleotides read TGTGCCAGCAGTGATTCGCGGTTTACAGATACGCAGTATTTT. Its protein is CASSDSRFTDTQYF.

The chain joins TRBV6-1 to TRBJ2-1; 12 positions match TRBD2. The CDR3 sequence is 15 residues long. J was trimmed by 8 bases and V by 2 bases; bases with no gene match: 4. CDR1 and CDR2 (germline): MNHNS, SASEGT. In DNA form, the CDR3 reads TGTGCCAGCAGTGAACTAGCGGGAGGGCGGTATGAGCAGTTCTTC. Protein product: CASSELAGGRYEQFF.

The genes are TRBV4-2 and TRBJ1-2; D uncertain. Germline V gene lookup returns CDR1 LGHNA and CDR2 YNFKEQ. The CDR3 is 14 residues long. V gave up 3 bases and J gave up 7 bases, with 15 bases separating them. Here the CDR3 reads CASSQDVLEGGYTF. For the CDR3, the DNA is TGTGCCAGCAGCCAGGACGTATTAGAGGGTGGCTACACCTTC.

In its sample, this clone was seen a few times. The CDR3 loop is CASSLGLASPLHF. DNA of the CDR3: TGTGCCAGCAGCTTAGGTTTAGCTTCACCCCTCCACTTT. The chain joins TRBV11-2 to TRBJ1-6, with D unresolved. Trimming cost V 1 base and J 9 bases, with 7 bases left between them. Germline V lookup: CDR1 SGHAT, CDR2 FQNNGV. There are 13 residues in the CDR3.

The chain joins TRBV28 to TRBJ2-5; TRBD1 matches at 7 bases. The CDR3 totals 15 residues. V gave up 5 bases and J gave up 0 bases; unmatched junction bases: 6. CDR1 and CDR2 (germline): MDHEN, SYDVKM. In DNA form, the CDR3 reads TGTGCCAGCAGTCCCGGCAGGGGGTACCAAGAGACCCAGTACTTC. Its protein product is CASSPGRGYQETQYF.

The chain is built from TRBV7-6 and TRBJ2-7, with TRBD2 matching 9 bases. Trimming cost V 1 base and J 1 base; bases outside gene matches: 11. The CDR3 runs to 18 residues. In germline, CDR1 is SGHVS, CDR2 FNYEAQ. The CDR3 nucleotides read TGTGCCAGCAGCTTAGAGGAGTTATTTGCGGGAGGGTCCTACGAGCAGTACTTC. This gives the protein CASSLEELFAGGSYEQYF.

V usage is TRBV18 and J usage is TRBJ1-2; 10 positions agree with TRBD1. This CDR3 has 16 residues. Germline loops: CDR1 KGHSH, CDR2 LQKENI. V gave up 0 bases and J gave up 4 bases; unmatched junction bases: 5. The CDR3 DNA follows: TGTGCCAGCTCACCACCGGGACAGGGGAAGGGCTATGGCTACACCTTC. It specifies CASSPPGQGKGYGYTF.

V usage is TRBV28 and J usage is TRBJ1-1; D uncertain. V lost 3 bases and J 3 bases, leaving 8 bases between the germline ends. The CDR3 spans 13 residues. Germline loops: CDR1 MDHEN, CDR2 SYDVKM. The CDR3 is CASSFRRDTEAFF. Written as DNA, the CDR3 is TGTGCCAGCAGTTTTCGTCGGGACACTGAAGCTTTCTTT. The full variable domain, with the rest looked up from reference TRBV28 and TRBJ1-1, is DVKVTQSSRYLVKRTGEKVFLECVQDMDHENMFWYRQDPGLGLRLIYFSYDVKMKEKGDIPEGYSVSREKKERFSLILESASTNQTSMYLCASSFRRDTEAFFGQGTRLTVV.